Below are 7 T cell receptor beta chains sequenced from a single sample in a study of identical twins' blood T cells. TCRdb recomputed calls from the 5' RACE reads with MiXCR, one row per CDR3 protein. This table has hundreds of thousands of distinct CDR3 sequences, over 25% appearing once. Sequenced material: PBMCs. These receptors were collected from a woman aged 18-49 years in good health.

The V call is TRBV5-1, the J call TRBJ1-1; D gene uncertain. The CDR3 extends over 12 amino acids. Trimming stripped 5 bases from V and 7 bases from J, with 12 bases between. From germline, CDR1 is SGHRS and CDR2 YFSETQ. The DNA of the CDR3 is TGCGCCAGCAGACCCATAGGCGGTGAAGCTTTCTTT. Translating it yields CASRPIGGEAFF.

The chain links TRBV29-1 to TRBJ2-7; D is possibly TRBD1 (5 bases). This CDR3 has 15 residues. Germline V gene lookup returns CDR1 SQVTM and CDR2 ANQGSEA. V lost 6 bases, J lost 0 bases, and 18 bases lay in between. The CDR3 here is CSVRLWGRISYEQYF. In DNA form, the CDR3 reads TGCAGCGTCCGGCTATGGGGCCGCATCTCCTACGAGCAGTACTTC.

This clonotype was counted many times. CDR3 protein: CSVGRQTANYGYTF. DNA for the CDR3: TGCAGCGTTGGCAGACAGACAGCTAACTATGGCTACACCTTC. The chain combines TRBV29-1 with TRBJ1-2; D might be TRBD1 (5 bases). Germline CDR1 SQVTM, CDR2 ANQGSEA. CDR3 length: 14 residues. Trimming pared 4 bases from V and 0 bases from J, leaving 12 bases between. Together with reference TRBV29-1 and TRBJ1-2, the CDR3 gives the full variable domain: SAVISQKPSRDICQRGTSLTIQCQVDSQVTMMFWYRQQPGQSLTLIATANQGSEATYESGFVIDKFPISRPNLTFSTLTVSNMSPEDSSIYLCSVGRQTANYGYTFGSGTRLTVV.

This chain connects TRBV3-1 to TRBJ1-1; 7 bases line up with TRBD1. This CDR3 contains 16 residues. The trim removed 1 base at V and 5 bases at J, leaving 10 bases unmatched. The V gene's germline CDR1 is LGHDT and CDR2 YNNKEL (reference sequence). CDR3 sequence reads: CASSQGTGFFGTEAFF. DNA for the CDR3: TGTGCCAGCAGCCAAGGGACAGGCTTTTTCGGGACTGAAGCTTTCTTT.

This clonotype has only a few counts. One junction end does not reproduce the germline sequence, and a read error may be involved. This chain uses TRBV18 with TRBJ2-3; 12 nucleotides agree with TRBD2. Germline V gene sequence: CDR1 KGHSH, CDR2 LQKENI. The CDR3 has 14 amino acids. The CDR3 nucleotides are TGTGCCAGCCCACCACTAGCGGGAGGAGATACGCAGTATTTT. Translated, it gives CASPPLAGGDTQYF.

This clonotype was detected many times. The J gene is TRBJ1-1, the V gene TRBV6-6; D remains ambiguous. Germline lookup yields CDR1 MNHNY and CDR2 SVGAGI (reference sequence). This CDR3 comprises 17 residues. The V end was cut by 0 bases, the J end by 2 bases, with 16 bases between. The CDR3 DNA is TGTGCCAGCAGTTACTCGACGGCAGCCGGGCTTAACACTGAAGCTTTCTTT. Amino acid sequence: CASSYSTAAGLNTEAFF.

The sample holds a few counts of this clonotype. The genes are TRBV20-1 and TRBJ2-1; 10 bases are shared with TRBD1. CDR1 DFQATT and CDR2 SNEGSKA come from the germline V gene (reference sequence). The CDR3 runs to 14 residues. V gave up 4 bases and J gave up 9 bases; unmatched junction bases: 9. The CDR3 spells CSATSGTGVAEQFF. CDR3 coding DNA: TGCAGTGCTACGTCCGGGACAGGGGTCGCTGAGCAGTTCTTC.